This TCR beta chain stems from a study of CD8 T cells in Susac syndrome. Reverse transcription used roughly 0.45 to 1 ug RNA and random hexamers. MiXCR, run by TCRdb on the immunoSEQ multiplex PCR reads, gives a single entry per CDR3 protein. This sample has 110,000 to 150,000 distinct CDR3 sequences, with 95% found just once. This CDR3 region has 16 residues. The V gene's germline CDR1 is MNHEY and CDR2 SMNVEV (reference sequence). V was clipped by 4 bases and J by 3 bases, with 16 bases between them. Sequencing input: CD4+ T cells from PBMCs. The V gene is TRBV27, the J gene TRBJ1-5; TRBD1 might be the D (6 bases). This receptor was identified in a human donor with Susac syndrome. The CDR3 here is CASSSQGHNLNQPQHF. CDR3 sequence (DNA): TGTGCCAGCAGTTCCCAGGGACACAACCTCAATCAGCCCCAGCATTTT.